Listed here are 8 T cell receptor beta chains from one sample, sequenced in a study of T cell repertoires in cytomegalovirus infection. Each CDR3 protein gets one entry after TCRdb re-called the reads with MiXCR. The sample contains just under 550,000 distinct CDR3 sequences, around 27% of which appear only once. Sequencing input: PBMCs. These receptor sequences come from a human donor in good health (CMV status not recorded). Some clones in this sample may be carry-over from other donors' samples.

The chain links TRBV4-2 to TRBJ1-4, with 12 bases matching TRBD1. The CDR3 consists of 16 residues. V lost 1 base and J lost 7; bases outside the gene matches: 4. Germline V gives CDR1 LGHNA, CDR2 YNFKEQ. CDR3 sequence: CASSQVGTGGVEKLFF. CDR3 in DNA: TGTGCCAGCAGCCAAGTCGGGACAGGGGGCGTTGAAAAACTGTTTTTT.

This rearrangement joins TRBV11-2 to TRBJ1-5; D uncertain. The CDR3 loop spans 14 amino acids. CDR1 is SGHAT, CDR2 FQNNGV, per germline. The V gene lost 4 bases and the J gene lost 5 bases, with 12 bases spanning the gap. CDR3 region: CASSYLDGDQPQHF. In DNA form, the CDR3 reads TGTGCCAGCAGCTACTTGGACGGAGATCAGCCCCAGCATTTT.

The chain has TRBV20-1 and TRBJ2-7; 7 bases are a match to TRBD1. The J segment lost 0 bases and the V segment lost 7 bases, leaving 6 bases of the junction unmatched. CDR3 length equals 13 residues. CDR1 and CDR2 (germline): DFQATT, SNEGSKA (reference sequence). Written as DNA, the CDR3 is TGCAGTGGGGACAGCCCCAACTCCTACGAGCAGTACGTC. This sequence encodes CSGDSPNSYEQYV.

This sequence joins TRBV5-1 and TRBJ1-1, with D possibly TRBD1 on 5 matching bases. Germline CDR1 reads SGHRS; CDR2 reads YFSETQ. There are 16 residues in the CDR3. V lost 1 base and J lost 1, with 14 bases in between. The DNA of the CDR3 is TGCGCCAGCAGCTTGCCTCGGGACGTTGGGAACACTGAAGCTTTCTTT. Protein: CASSLPRDVGNTEAFF.

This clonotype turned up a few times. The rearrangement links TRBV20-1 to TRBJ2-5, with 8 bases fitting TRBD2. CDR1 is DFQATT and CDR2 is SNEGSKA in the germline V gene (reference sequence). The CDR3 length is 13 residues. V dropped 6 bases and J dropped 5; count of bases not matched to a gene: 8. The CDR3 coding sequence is TGCAGTGCCCCTCCGGGGACTAGTGAGACCCAGTACTTC. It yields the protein CSAPPGTSETQYF.

The DNA of the CDR3 is TGCGCCAGCAGCCCCTCAGGGGTGGACACTAACTATGGCTACACCTTC. The encoded protein is CASSPSGVDTNYGYTF. The chain recombines TRBV4-3 with TRBJ1-2, with TRBD1 as a possible D gene (6 bases). This CDR3 comprises 16 residues. Trimming stripped 4 bases from V and 0 bases from J, with 15 bases between. Germline assignment: CDR1 LGHNA and CDR2 YSLEER.

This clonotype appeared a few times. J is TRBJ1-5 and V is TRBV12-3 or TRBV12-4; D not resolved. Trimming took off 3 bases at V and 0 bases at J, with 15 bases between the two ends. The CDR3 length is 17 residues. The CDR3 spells CASSLGSRRYSNQPQHF. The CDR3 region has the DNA TGTGCCAGCAGTTTGGGGTCGCGGAGATATAGCAATCAGCCCCAGCATTTT.

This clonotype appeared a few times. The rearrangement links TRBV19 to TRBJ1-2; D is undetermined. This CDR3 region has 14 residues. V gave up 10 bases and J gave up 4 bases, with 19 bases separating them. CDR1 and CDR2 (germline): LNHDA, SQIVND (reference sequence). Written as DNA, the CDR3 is TGTGCCACCTCAAGTTATCAGGATTCCTATGGCTACACCTTC. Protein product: CATSSYQDSYGYTF.